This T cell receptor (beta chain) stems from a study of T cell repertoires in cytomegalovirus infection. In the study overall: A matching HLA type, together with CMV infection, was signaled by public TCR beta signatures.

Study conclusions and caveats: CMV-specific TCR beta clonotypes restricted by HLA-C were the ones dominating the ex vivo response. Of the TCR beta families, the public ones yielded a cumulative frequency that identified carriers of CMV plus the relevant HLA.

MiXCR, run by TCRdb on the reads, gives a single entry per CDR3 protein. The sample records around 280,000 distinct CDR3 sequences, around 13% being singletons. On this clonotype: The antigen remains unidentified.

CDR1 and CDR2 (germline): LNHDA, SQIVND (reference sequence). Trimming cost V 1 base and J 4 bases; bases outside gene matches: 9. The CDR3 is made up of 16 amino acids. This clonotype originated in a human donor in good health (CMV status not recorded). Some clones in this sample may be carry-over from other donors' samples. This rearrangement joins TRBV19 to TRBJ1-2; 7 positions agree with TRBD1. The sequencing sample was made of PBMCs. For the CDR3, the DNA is TGTGCCAGTAGTATAGGCCTAGCGGACAGGCGCTATGGCTACACCTTC. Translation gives CASSIGLADRRYGYTF.